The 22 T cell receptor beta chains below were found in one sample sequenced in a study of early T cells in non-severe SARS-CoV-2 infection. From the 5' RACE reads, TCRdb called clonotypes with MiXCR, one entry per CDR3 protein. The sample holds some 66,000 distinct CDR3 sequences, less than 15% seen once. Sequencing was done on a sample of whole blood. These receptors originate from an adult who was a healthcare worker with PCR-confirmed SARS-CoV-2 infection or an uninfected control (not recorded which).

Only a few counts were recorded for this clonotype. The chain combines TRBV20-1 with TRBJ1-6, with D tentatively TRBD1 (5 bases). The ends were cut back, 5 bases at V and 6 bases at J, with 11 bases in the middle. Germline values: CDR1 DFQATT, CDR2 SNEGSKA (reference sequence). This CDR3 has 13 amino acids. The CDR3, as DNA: TGCAGTGCTCTAAGGGACGGTAATTCACCCCTCCACTTT. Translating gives CSALRDGNSPLHF.

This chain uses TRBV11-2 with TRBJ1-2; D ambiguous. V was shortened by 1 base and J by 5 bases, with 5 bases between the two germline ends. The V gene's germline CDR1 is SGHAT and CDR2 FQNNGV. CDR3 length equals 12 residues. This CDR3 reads CASSLGDYGYTF. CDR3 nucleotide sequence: TGTGCCAGCAGCTTAGGGGATTATGGCTACACCTTC. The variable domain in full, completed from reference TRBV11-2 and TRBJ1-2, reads EAGVAQSPRYKIIEKRQSVAFWCNPISGHATLYWYQQILGQGPKLLIQFQNNGVVDDSQLPKDRFSAERLKGVDSTLKIQPAKLEDSAVYLCASSLGDYGYTFGSGTRLTVV.

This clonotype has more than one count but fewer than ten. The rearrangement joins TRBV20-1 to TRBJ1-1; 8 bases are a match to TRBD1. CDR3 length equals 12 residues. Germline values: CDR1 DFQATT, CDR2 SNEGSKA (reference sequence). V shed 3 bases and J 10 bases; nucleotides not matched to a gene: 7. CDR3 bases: TGCAGTGCTAGTACAGGGGGACTGGGAGCTTTCTTT. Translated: CSASTGGLGAFF.

The chain's CDR3 is CASSIWGEGTKNIQYF. In nucleotides, the CDR3 is TGTGCCAGTAGTATTTGGGGAGAAGGAACCAAAAACATTCAGTACTTC. V usage is TRBV19 and J usage is TRBJ2-4, with D tentatively TRBD2 (5 bases). Looked up from germline, CDR1 is LNHDA and CDR2 is SQIVND (reference sequence). The length of the CDR3 is 16 residues. Trimming removed 3 bases from V and 2 bases from J, with 14 bases in between.

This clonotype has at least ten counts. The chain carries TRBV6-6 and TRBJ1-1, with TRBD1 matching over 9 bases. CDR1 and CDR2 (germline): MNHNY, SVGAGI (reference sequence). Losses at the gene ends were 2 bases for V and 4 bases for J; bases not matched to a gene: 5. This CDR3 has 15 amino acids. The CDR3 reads CASSYPTGGGTEAFF. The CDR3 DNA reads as TGTGCCAGCAGTTACCCGACAGGGGGAGGCACTGAAGCTTTCTTT.

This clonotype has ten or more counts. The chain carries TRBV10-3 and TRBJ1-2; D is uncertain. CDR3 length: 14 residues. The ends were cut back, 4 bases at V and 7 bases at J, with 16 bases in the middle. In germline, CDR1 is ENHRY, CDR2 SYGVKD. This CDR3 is CAISGRPRSAGYTF. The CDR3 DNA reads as TGTGCCATCAGTGGACGTCCCCGATCCGCTGGCTACACCTTC.

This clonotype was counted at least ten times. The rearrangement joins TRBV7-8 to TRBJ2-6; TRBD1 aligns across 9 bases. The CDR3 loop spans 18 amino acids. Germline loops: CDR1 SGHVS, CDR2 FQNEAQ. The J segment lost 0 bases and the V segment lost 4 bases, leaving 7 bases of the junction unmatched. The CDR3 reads CASSWPGQGTSGANVLTF. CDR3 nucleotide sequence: TGTGCCAGCAGCTGGCCGGGACAGGGAACCTCTGGGGCCAACGTCCTGACTTTC.

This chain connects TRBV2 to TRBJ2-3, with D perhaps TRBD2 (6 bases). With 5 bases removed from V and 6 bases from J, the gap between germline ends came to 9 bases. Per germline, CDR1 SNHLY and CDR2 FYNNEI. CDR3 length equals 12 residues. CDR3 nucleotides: TGTGCCAGCAGTTCGGGAGAGGATACGCAGTATTTT. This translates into CASSSGEDTQYF.

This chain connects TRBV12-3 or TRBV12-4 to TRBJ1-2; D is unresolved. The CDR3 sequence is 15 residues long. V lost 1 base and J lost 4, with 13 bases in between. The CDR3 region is CASSLGAIRGYGYTF. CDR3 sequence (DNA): TGTGCCAGCAGTTTAGGCGCTATACGGGGCTATGGCTACACCTTC.

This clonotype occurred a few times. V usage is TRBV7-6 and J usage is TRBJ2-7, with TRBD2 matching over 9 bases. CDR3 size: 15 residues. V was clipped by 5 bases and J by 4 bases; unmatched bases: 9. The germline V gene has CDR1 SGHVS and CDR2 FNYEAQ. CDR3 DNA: TGTGCCAGCAGCCTGGTGGCTAGCGGGGCATACGAGCAGTACTTC. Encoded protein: CASSLVASGAYEQYF.

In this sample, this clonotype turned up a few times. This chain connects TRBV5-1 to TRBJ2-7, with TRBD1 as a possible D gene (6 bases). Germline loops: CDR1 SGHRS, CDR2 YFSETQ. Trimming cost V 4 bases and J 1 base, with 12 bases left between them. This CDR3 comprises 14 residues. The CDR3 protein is CASSTQGNSYEQYF. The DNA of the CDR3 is TGCGCCAGCAGCACGCAGGGGAATTCCTACGAGCAGTACTTC.

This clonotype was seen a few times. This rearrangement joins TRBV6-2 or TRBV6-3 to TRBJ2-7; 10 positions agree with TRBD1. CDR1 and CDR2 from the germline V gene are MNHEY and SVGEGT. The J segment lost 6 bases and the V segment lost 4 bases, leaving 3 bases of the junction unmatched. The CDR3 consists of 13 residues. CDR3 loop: CASSWTGGSEQYF. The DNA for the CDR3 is TGTGCCAGCAGTTGGACAGGGGGGAGCGAGCAGTACTTC.

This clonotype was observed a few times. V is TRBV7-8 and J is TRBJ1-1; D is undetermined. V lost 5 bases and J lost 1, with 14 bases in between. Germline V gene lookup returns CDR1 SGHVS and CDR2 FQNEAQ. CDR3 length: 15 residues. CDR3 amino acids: CASSPGPSENTEAFF. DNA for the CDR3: TGTGCCAGCAGCCCGGGTCCTTCAGAGAACACTGAAGCTTTCTTT.

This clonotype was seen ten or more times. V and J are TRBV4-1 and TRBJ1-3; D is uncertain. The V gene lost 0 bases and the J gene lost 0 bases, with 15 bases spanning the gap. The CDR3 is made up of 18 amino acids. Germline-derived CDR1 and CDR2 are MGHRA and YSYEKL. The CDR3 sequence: CASSQEKRAGSSGNTIYF. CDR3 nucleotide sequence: TGCGCCAGCAGCCAAGAAAAAAGGGCGGGGAGCTCTGGAAACACCATATATTTT.

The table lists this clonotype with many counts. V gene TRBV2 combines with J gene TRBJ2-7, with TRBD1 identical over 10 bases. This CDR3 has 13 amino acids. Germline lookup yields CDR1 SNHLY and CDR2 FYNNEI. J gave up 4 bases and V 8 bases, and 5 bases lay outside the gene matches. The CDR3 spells CASLRDRGYEQYF. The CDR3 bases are TGTGCCAGCCTCCGGGACAGGGGTTACGAGCAGTACTTC.

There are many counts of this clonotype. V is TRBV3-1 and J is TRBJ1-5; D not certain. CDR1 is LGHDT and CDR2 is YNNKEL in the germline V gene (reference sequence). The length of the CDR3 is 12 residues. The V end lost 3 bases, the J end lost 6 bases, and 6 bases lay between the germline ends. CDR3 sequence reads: CASSHLGQPQHF. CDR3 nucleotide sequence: TGTGCCAGCAGCCACCTCGGTCAGCCCCAGCATTTT.

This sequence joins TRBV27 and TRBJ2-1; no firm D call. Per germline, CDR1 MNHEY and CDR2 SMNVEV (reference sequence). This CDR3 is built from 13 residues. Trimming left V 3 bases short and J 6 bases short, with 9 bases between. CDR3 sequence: CASSFSHGNEQFF. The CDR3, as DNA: TGTGCCAGCAGTTTTAGCCACGGCAATGAGCAGTTCTTC.

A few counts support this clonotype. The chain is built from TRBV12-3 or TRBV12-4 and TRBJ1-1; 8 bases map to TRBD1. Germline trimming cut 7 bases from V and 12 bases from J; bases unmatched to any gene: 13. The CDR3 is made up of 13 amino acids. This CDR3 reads CASTRRTGIVTFF. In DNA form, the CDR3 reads TGTGCCAGCACCAGACGGACAGGGATTGTGACTTTCTTT.

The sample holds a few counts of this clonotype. CDR3 sequence: CASSASNEQYF. As DNA, the CDR3 is TGTGCCAGCAGTGCGTCTAACGAGCAGTACTTC. This chain uses TRBV6-6 with TRBJ2-7; D is ambiguous. Trimming removed 5 bases at V and 5 bases at J, with 7 bases between. Per germline, CDR1 MNHNY and CDR2 SVGAGI (reference sequence). This CDR3 has 11 residues.

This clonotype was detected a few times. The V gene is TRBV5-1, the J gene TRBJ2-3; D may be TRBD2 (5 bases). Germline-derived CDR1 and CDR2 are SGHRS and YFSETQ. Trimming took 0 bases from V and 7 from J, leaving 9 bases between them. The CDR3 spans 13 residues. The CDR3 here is CASSLETGNTQYF. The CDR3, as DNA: TGCGCCAGCAGCTTGGAGACGGGAAATACGCAGTATTTT. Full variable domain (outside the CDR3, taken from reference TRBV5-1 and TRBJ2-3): KAGVTQTPRYLIKTRGQQVTLSCSPISGHRSVSWYQQTPGQGLQFLFEYFSETQRNKGNFPGRFSGRQFSNSRSEMNVSTLELGDSALYLCASSLETGNTQYFGPGTRLTVL.

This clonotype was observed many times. The DNA for the CDR3 is TGCGCCAGCAGCTTGCAGGGCAAGGAAGAGACCCAGTACTTC. This encodes CASSLQGKEETQYF. J is TRBJ2-5 and V is TRBV5-1; D possibly corresponds to TRBD1 (5 bases). Germline V CDR1 and CDR2: SGHRS, YFSETQ. This CDR3 has 14 amino acids. With 1 base removed from V and 3 bases from J, the gap between germline ends came to 10 bases.

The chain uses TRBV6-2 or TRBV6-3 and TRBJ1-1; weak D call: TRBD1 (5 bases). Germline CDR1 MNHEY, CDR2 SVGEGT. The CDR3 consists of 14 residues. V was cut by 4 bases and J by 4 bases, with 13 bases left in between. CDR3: CASSSDIFSTEAFF. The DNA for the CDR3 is TGTGCCAGCAGTTCGGACATCTTTAGCACTGAAGCTTTCTTT.